This TCR beta chain comes out of a study of T cell repertoires in cytomegalovirus infection. Study-level information: Well-studied HLA-B-restricted epitopes and recently identified HLA-C-restricted epitopes of CMV were both used in the study. Carrying CMV and the relevant HLA type showed in public TCR beta signatures. Findings of the study overall: HLA-C-restricted TCR beta clonotypes specific for CMV led the ex vivo response.

This clonotype was detected only a few times. What it recognizes is unknown. MiXCR, applied by TCRdb to the reads, yields one record per CDR3 protein. The sample lists roughly 920,000 distinct CDR3 sequences; approximately 31% were seen once. This CDR3 has 14 amino acids. The V and J ends lost 5 bases and 7 bases, in that order; junction bases with no gene match: 8. The V gene's germline CDR1 is SGHVS and CDR2 FNYEAQ. The sample was cultured CD8+ T cells from PBMCs, taken from culture after CMV antigen stimulation. The clonotype comes from a human donor in good health (CMV status not recorded). Some clones in this sample may be carry-over from other donors' samples. This chain connects TRBV7-6 to TRBJ2-1; 7 nucleotides align to TRBD1. The CDR3 DNA reads TGTGCCAGCAGCCAGTATACAGGGGTGAATGAGCAGTTCTTC. Protein product: CASSQYTGVNEQFF.